Here is one T cell receptor (beta chain) with its context. Per the authors' pipeline: Estimation of nucleated cell counts relied on the amplification of reference gene primers. Produced via immunoSEQ multiplex PCR; TCRdb's table is partial and in-frame only. V and J calls plus clone size are reproduced from that table; the DNA served to infer D and trimming. The sample shows about 250,000 clones, around 88% of them seen only once. Trimming removed 6 bases at V and 3 bases at J, with 14 bases between. Germline V gene data show CDR1 as KGHSH and CDR2 as LQKENI. The CDR3 totals 15 residues. The record originates from a study of blood T cell repertoires in COVID-19. Looking at the study overall: The United States, Italy and Spain supplied acute and convalescent COVID-19 samples. PBMCs, B-cell-depleted T cells, or T cells were the source of the cDNA or gDNA that made up the material.

The TCR sequence derives from an elderly man with acute or convalescent COVID-19. V gene TRBV18 combines with J gene TRBJ2-2; D is possibly TRBD1 (5 bases). Sequencing was performed on peripheral blood. The CDR3 loop is CASSLISGYTGELFF. The CDR3 DNA reads TGTGCCAGCTCTCTCATCTCAGGGTACACCGGGGAGCTGTTTTTT.